A selection of T cell receptor beta chains follows, all from one sample in a study of CD8 T cells in ankylosing spondylitis. Each CDR3 protein gets one entry after TCRdb re-called the 5' RACE reads with MiXCR. The repertoire holds over 600,000 distinct CDR3 sequences, with over 15% as singletons. The sequencing sample was made of blood, either unsorted or a sorted T cell fraction (not recorded which). The receptors derive from a male donor with ankylosing spondylitis. The CDR3 runs from the conserved cysteine through the conserved F or W. The D gene is left open where the match is weak. Only some rows state a clone size, as once, few, many or a class for expanded clones.

clone_size: .; v_call: TRBV20-1; d_call: TRBD2; j_call: TRBJ2-3; cdr3_nt: TGCAGTGCTAGATGGAGCGGGGGGGCCACAGATACGCAGTATTTT; cdr3_aa: CSARWSGGATDTQYF
clone_size: few; v_call: TRBV30; d_call: .; j_call: TRBJ1-1; cdr3_nt: TGTGCCTGGAGTGGAACTGGACCCCTTTACGCTTTCTTT; cdr3_aa: CAWSGTGPLYAFF
clone_size: .; v_call: TRBV6-2/TRBV6-3; d_call: .; j_call: TRBJ2-5; cdr3_nt: TGTGCCAGCAGTTCGGGCGGTTGGGCCCAAGAGACCCAGTACTTC; cdr3_aa: CASSSGGWAQETQYF
clone_size: few; v_call: TRBV5-1; d_call: TRBD1; j_call: TRBJ1-4; cdr3_nt: TGCGCCAGCAAACAGGGGCCAACTAATGAAAAACTGTTTTTT; cdr3_aa: CASKQGPTNEKLFF
clone_size: .; v_call: TRBV6-5; d_call: TRBD1; j_call: TRBJ1-2; cdr3_nt: TGTGCCAGCAGTTACAAGGGGACAGAATATGGCTACACCTTC; cdr3_aa: CASSYKGTEYGYTF
clone_size: few; v_call: TRBV6-2/TRBV6-3; d_call: TRBD2; j_call: TRBJ2-2; cdr3_nt: TGTGCCAGCAGTTACTCTGGGCTAGCGGAGAACACCGGGGAGCTGTTTTTT; cdr3_aa: CASSYSGLAENTGELFF
clone_size: few; v_call: TRBV6-2/TRBV6-3; d_call: TRBD1; j_call: TRBJ1-6; cdr3_nt: TGTGCCAGCAGTTACCGGGACAGAAAGAATTCACCCCTCCACTTT; cdr3_aa: CASSYRDRKNSPLHF
clone_size: .; v_call: TRBV6-5; d_call: TRBD1; j_call: TRBJ1-1; cdr3_nt: TGTGCCAGCAGTTACTCGGCAGGGGGGAACACTGAAGCTTTCTTT; cdr3_aa: CASSYSAGGNTEAFF
clone_size: .; v_call: TRBV5-1; d_call: .; j_call: TRBJ1-1; cdr3_nt: TGCGCCAGGCCCCGGACTGGGCCCTTCTTGAGCGAAGCTTTCTTT; cdr3_aa: CARPRTGPFLSEAFF
clone_size: many; v_call: TRBV20-1; d_call: .; j_call: TRBJ2-3; cdr3_nt: TGCAGTGCCCCTCCCCGGGTCACAGATACGCAGTATTTT; cdr3_aa: CSAPPRVTDTQYF
clone_size: many; v_call: TRBV6-1; d_call: .; j_call: TRBJ1-5; cdr3_nt: TGTGCCAGCAGCGCCTTTGTCGGGGGCGCAGCTCAGCCCCAGCATTTT; cdr3_aa: CASSAFVGGAAQPQHF
clone_size: .; v_call: TRBV4-2; d_call: TRBD1; j_call: TRBJ2-7; cdr3_nt: TGTGCCAGCAGCTCCCGGGACAGGGGGCTCAACGAGCAGTACTTC; cdr3_aa: CASSSRDRGLNEQYF
clone_size: .; v_call: TRBV20-1; d_call: .; j_call: TRBJ2-7; cdr3_nt: TGCAGTGCTAGAGATCGTGGGGCGGGGGAGCAGTACTTC; cdr3_aa: CSARDRGAGEQYF
clone_size: few; v_call: TRBV7-7; d_call: TRBD2; j_call: TRBJ2-3; cdr3_nt: TGTGCCAGCAGCCAGGGGGGACTAGCGGGAGTAGTCGGCACAGATACGCAGTATTTT; cdr3_aa: CASSQGGLAGVVGTDTQYF
clone_size: .; v_call: TRBV3-1; d_call: TRBD2; j_call: TRBJ2-1; cdr3_nt: TGTGCCAGCAGCCTTAGCGGGGGGGCTCCCAATGAGCAGTTCTTC; cdr3_aa: CASSLSGGAPNEQFF
clone_size: few; v_call: TRBV11-3; d_call: .; j_call: TRBJ1-1; cdr3_nt: TGTGCCAGCAGCTTCGCTCCGTTTCAGGCTTTCTTT; cdr3_aa: CASSFAPFQAFF
clone_size: .; v_call: TRBV20-1; d_call: TRBD1; j_call: TRBJ1-2; cdr3_nt: TGCAGTGCTAGAGACCCCCGGGACAGGCCGAACTATGGCTACACCTTC; cdr3_aa: CSARDPRDRPNYGYTF
clone_size: .; v_call: TRBV7-2; d_call: TRBD1; j_call: TRBJ2-7; cdr3_nt: TGTGCCAGCACGGACAGGAGTACCTACGAGCAGTACTTC; cdr3_aa: CASTDRSTYEQYF
clone_size: .; v_call: TRBV12-3/TRBV12-4; d_call: .; j_call: TRBJ2-5; cdr3_nt: TGTGCCAACAGTTTAGCGTTGGCTAGCAGGGAGACCCAGTACTTC; cdr3_aa: CANSLALASRETQYF
clone_size: few; v_call: TRBV9; d_call: TRBD2; j_call: TRBJ2-3; cdr3_nt: TGTGCCAGCAGCCTCACCAGCGGGGGGGCCACAGATACGCAGTATTTT; cdr3_aa: CASSLTSGGATDTQYF
clone_size: .; v_call: TRBV24-1; d_call: .; j_call: TRBJ1-1; cdr3_nt: TGTGCCACCAGTGAAGCGGGGCTGGAAGCTTTCTTT; cdr3_aa: CATSEAGLEAFF
clone_size: few; v_call: TRBV4-1; d_call: TRBD2; j_call: TRBJ2-1; cdr3_nt: TGCGCCAGCAGCCAAGAGGATCAGCGGGGGGCAAACTCCTACAATGAGCAGTTCTTC; cdr3_aa: CASSQEDQRGANSYNEQFF
clone_size: .; v_call: TRBV18; d_call: .; j_call: TRBJ1-2; cdr3_nt: TGTGCCAGCTCGAATGATTACTATGGCTACACCTTC; cdr3_aa: CASSNDYYGYTF
clone_size: .; v_call: TRBV5-1; d_call: .; j_call: TRBJ1-1; cdr3_nt: TGCGCCAGCAGGGCGGACGACACCTCGGCTTTCTTT; cdr3_aa: CASRADDTSAFF
clone_size: few; v_call: TRBV5-5; d_call: .; j_call: TRBJ1-1; cdr3_nt: TGTGCCAGCAGCTTAGGGCCAACCACCACTGAAGCTTTCTTT; cdr3_aa: CASSLGPTTTEAFF
clone_size: few; v_call: TRBV20-1; d_call: .; j_call: TRBJ2-3; cdr3_nt: TGCAGTGCTACCTACGGGGGTAACTCAGATACGCAGTATTTT; cdr3_aa: CSATYGGNSDTQYF
clone_size: few; v_call: TRBV4-3; d_call: TRBD1; j_call: TRBJ1-2; cdr3_nt: TGCGCCAGCAGCCAAGAAAGGGGGCCGCCCTATGGCTACACCTTC; cdr3_aa: CASSQERGPPYGYTF
clone_size: .; v_call: TRBV24-1; d_call: .; j_call: TRBJ2-5; cdr3_nt: TGTGCCACCAGTGACCCAGCTACGCCTCGGGAGACCCAGTACTTC; cdr3_aa: CATSDPATPRETQYF
clone_size: .; v_call: TRBV5-1; d_call: .; j_call: TRBJ2-7; cdr3_nt: TGCGCCAGCAGCTTGGCGCTTGGCGGGGCTTCCTACGAGCAGTACTTC; cdr3_aa: CASSLALGGASYEQYF
clone_size: few; v_call: TRBV28; d_call: TRBD1; j_call: TRBJ1-4; cdr3_nt: TGTGCCAGCAGTCCCCCGGACAGGGGGGGAGAAAAACTGTTTTTT; cdr3_aa: CASSPPDRGGEKLFF
clone_size: .; v_call: TRBV29-1; d_call: .; j_call: TRBJ2-7; cdr3_nt: TGCAGCGTTTGGGCGGAAAACTCCTACGAGCAGTACTTC; cdr3_aa: CSVWAENSYEQYF
clone_size: few; v_call: TRBV6-1; d_call: TRBD1; j_call: TRBJ2-7; cdr3_nt: TGTGCCAGCAGGCCTGACAGGGACGAGCAGTACTTC; cdr3_aa: CASRPDRDEQYF
clone_size: .; v_call: TRBV19; d_call: .; j_call: TRBJ1-1; cdr3_nt: TGTGCCAGTCGGGCAGGGGAGATCACTGAAGCTTTCTTT; cdr3_aa: CASRAGEITEAFF